A single sample gave rise to the 2 T cell receptor beta chains below, sequenced in a study of beta chain features in type 1 diabetes. What was sequenced were expressed TCRB transcripts, since all of the isolated RNA had been reverse transcribed. The protocol was immunoSEQ multiplex PCR, while the TCRdb copy is restricted to in-frame clones and leaves out a portion. The sample includes 250,000 to 350,000 clones, roughly 9.6% seen only once; the top ten take approximately 0.016%. The sequenced sample was naive CD4+ T cells from blood. These receptors all come from a woman aged 25-40 years in good health.

This clone appeared a few times. This chain joins TRBV7-9 and TRBJ2-1; 7 bases fit TRBD1. The CDR3 has 14 residues. With V trimmed by 3 bases and J by 9 bases, 8 bases remained unmatched. Germline V gives CDR1 SEHNR, CDR2 FQNEAQ (reference sequence). CDR3 protein: CASSFGPQGPEQFF. The CDR3 bases are TGTGCCAGCAGCTTTGGACCACAGGGGCCTGAGCAGTTCTTC.

This clone was observed a handful of times. The V call is TRBV19, the J call TRBJ2-3; D unresolved. The CDR3 covers 11 residues. Trimming cost V 8 bases and J 5 bases, with 8 bases left between them. Looked up from germline, CDR1 is LNHDA and CDR2 is SQIVND (reference sequence). The CDR3 nucleotides read TGTGCCAGTGACTTGGGAGATACGCAGTATTTT. Amino acids: CASDLGDTQYF.